This T cell receptor (beta chain) was documented in a study of shared clonotypes between healthy human individuals. The CDR3 is 12 residues long. Per germline, CDR1 MNHNS and CDR2 SASEGT. V dropped 2 bases and J dropped 4 bases, with 5 bases sitting between them. A remark on this clone: The target antigen is unknown. The same CDR3 is also encoded by other DNA sequences in this sample.

Donors were healthy HIV-negative adults without recent acute infections or vaccinations. Study-wide findings and caveats: It was observed that about 5% of naive CD4 clonotypes were shared across a few donors. Generally, naive subsets (rather than memory subsets) showed larger estimated richness.

Under the authors' procedure: Because ImmunoSEQ provided only junction sequences with no quality scores, the filtering differed. Clones were sequenced by immunoSEQ multiplex PCR, and TCRdb holds only the in-frame ones, with some missing. The V and J calls and clone size are taken from that table; D and trimming were inferred from the DNA. The repertoire has approximately 980,000 clones, 76% of them found once; the top ten carry around 1.5%. The TCR sequence derives from a man between 18 and 35 years old in good health. This chain connects TRBV6-1 to TRBJ1-2; the D is unclear. Source material: memory CD4+ T cells sorted from blood. Subset reported: CD45RA-negative fraction. DNA for the CDR3: TGTGCCAGCAGTGAAATCACCTATGGCTACACCTTC. Its protein is CASSEITYGYTF.